The clone carrying this T cell receptor (beta chain) was picked up many times. The data belong to a study of T cells in Graves' hyperthyroidism and ophthalmopathy. The TCR beta CDR3 regions underwent amplification using RNA transcripts as the source. The HTBI primer set drove a first-round RT-PCR of the TCR CDR3. One entry per CDR3 protein, called by TCRdb with MiXCR from the multiplex PCR reads. The data contain about 530,000 distinct CDR3 sequences, approximately 17% of them singletons. Trimming pared 4 bases from V and 5 bases from J, leaving 15 bases between. The length of the CDR3 is 14 residues. In germline, CDR1 is MNHEY, CDR2 SMNVEV (reference sequence).

The sequence was collected from a woman younger than 35 with Graves' ophthalmopathy. The sample comprised blood. The chain uses TRBV27 and TRBJ2-7, with a possible D match to TRBD2 (6 bases). In nucleotides, the CDR3 is TGTGCCAGCAGTTCGTTGGGGACTCTCGACGAGCAGTACTTC. Its translation: CASSSLGTLDEQYF.